This is a list of T cell receptor beta chains from one sample in a study of blood T cells in healthy people across ages. TCRdb recomputed calls from the 5' RACE reads with MiXCR, one row per CDR3 protein. Among about 680,000 distinct CDR3 sequences listed, over 45% were seen once. Material: blood. The receptors were gathered from a woman aged 55-69 years in good health. Each CDR3 is given with its conserved first and last residue. A D gene is named only where the DNA matches it firmly. Expanded clones get a size class; other rows say once, few or many, or leave the size out.

-	TRBV5-1	TRBD1	TRBJ1-2	TGCGCCAGCAGCCCCGGACAGGCAGTCTATGGCTACACCTTC	CASSPGQAVYGYTF
few	TRBV20-1	-	TRBJ2-5	TGCAGTGCTCCGGCAGGGGACCAAGAGACCCAGTACTTC	CSAPAGDQETQYF
once	TRBV28	-	TRBJ1-1	TGTGCCAGCAGGGACGACGCAGGATGGACTGAAGCTTTCTTT	CASRDDAGWTEAFF
-	TRBV7-6	TRBD2	TRBJ2-5	TGTGCCAGCAGCTTAGTGTGGGCGGGAGGCGCACAAGAGACCCAGTACTTC	CASSLVWAGGAQETQYF
-	TRBV29-1	TRBD2	TRBJ2-1	TGCAGCGTTGGGGGGTCTAGCGGACGATCCGACAATGAGCAGTTCTTC	CSVGGSSGRSDNEQFF
-	TRBV2	-	TRBJ1-2	TGTGCCAGCAGATCCGGGAGGGGTGGGAACTATGGCTACACCTTC	CASRSGRGGNYGYTF
once	TRBV20-1	-	TRBJ1-4	TGCAGTGCTAGAGATCTAGGGATACGTGAAAAACTGTTTTTT	CSARDLGIREKLFF
few	TRBV5-6	-	TRBJ2-7	TGTGCCAGCAGCTTGTTCAGCTCCTACGAGCAGTACTTC	CASSLFSSYEQYF
-	TRBV4-2	-	TRBJ1-6	TGTGCCAGCAGCCAAGATAATGGGCGGTCGAGCTCCTATAATTCACCCCTCCACTTT	CASSQDNGRSSSYNSPLHF
-	TRBV5-1	-	TRBJ2-4	TGCGCCAGCAGCTTGTCCGCTCGGGCAGAAGGCCGACCTGAACTAGCCAAAAACATTCGGTACTTC	CASSLSARAEGRPELAKNIRYF
few	TRBV2	TRBD2	TRBJ2-1	TGTGCCAGCACTTCGGGACTAGCGGACAATGAGCAGTTCTTC	CASTSGLADNEQFF
-	TRBV7-9	TRBD1	TRBJ1-2	TGTGCCAGCAGCCCGAACTTGAGACAGGGCCGCTTTGACTATGGCTACACCTTC	CASSPNLRQGRFDYGYTF
-	TRBV9	-	TRBJ2-3	TGTGCCAGCAGCGTAGATAGCGTCACAGATACGCAGTATTTT	CASSVDSVTDTQYF
-	TRBV7-2	-	TRBJ1-2	TGTGCCAGCAGCACTAACAACTATGGCTACACCTTC	CASSTNNYGYTF
-	TRBV10-3	-	TRBJ2-5	TGTGCCATCAGTGAGTCGGCGGAGACCCAGTACTTC	CAISESAETQYF
few	TRBV10-3	TRBD2	TRBJ2-7	TGTGCCATCAGAATAGCGGGGACCTACGAGCAGTACTTC	CAIRIAGTYEQYF
-	TRBV20-1	-	TRBJ2-1	TGCAGTGCTAGACAGGGGAGCGTCCACAATGAGCAGTTCTTC	CSARQGSVHNEQFF
-	TRBV20-1	-	TRBJ1-6	TGCAGTGCTAGAGGGACACCCCGTAATTCACCCCTCCACTTT	CSARGTPRNSPLHF
-	TRBV7-2	-	TRBJ1-2	TGTGCCAGCAGTGCCGGGACGCGCTATGGCTACACCTTC	CASSAGTRYGYTF
-	TRBV7-2	-	TRBJ2-7	TGTGCCAGCAGCTTCGGCGGAGGGGGATCCTACGAGCAGTACTTC	CASSFGGGGSYEQYF
few	TRBV5-1	-	TRBJ2-1	TGCGCCAGCAGCTTGGGTTCCGGGAACGGGTACAATGAGCAGTTCTTC	CASSLGSGNGYNEQFF
-	TRBV4-2	-	TRBJ1-2	TGTGCCAGCAGCCAAGGGGGAGCTGGCTACACCTTC	CASSQGGAGYTF
few	TRBV27	-	TRBJ2-4	TGTGCCAGCAGTCCAGGAGGGGCCAAAAACATTCAGTACTTC	CASSPGGAKNIQYF
-	TRBV12-3/TRBV12-4	TRBD2	TRBJ2-1	TGTGCCAGCAACCCCAGCGGGGTCTACAATGAGCAGTTCTTC	CASNPSGVYNEQFF
few	TRBV5-5	TRBD1	TRBJ2-4	TGTGCCAGCAGCATCCAGGGGGCTCAGTACTTC	CASSIQGAQYF
-	TRBV4-2	-	TRBJ2-6	TGTGCCAGCAGCCAAGATGGGGGCTTTGGGGCCAACGTCCTGACTTTC	CASSQDGGFGANVLTF
-	TRBV7-2	-	TRBJ2-5	TGTGCCAGCAGTTCACGACCCTGGGAGACCCAGTACTTC	CASSSRPWETQYF
-	TRBV20-1	-	TRBJ2-7	TGCAGTGCTTTAGGGGTAGCGGACTCAAGCTCCTACGAGCAGTACTTC	CSALGVADSSSYEQYF
-	TRBV20-1	-	TRBJ2-5	TGCAGTGCTAACAGCGCGGGACAGAAACAAGAGACCCAGTACTTC	CSANSAGQKQETQYF
few	TRBV3-1	-	TRBJ1-6	TGTGCCAGCAGCCAATCCAGGGCTTCACCCCTCCACTTT	CASSQSRASPLHF
few	TRBV5-4	-	TRBJ2-7	TGTGCCAGCAGCGGGGACCGACCCTACGAGCAGTACTTC	CASSGDRPYEQYF
few	TRBV29-1	TRBD1	TRBJ1-2	TGCAGCGTGGTGGGACAGGGGGCGAGTGGCTACACCTTC	CSVVGQGASGYTF
few	TRBV2	-	TRBJ2-2	TGTGCCAGCTCGGCCGGGACAACGAACACCGGGGAGCTGTTTTTT	CASSAGTTNTGELFF
few	TRBV7-9	TRBD2	TRBJ2-7	TGTGCCAGCAGCTCACGGGGCGGGAGGCTGTACGAGCAGTACTTC	CASSSRGGRLYEQYF
once	TRBV2	-	TRBJ1-4	TGTGCCAGCAATCCGGACAGCCTTAATGAAAAACTGTTTTTT	CASNPDSLNEKLFF
-	TRBV9	-	TRBJ2-1	TGTGCCAGCAGCCTAGGGACCTCCCCTGGGGGTGAGCAGTTCTTC	CASSLGTSPGGEQFF
few	TRBV6-5	-	TRBJ2-2	TGTGCCAGCAGTCCCCCTACGGGGGAGCTGTTTTTT	CASSPPTGELFF
-	TRBV5-1	TRBD2	TRBJ2-5	TGCGCCAGCAGCTTGGCCCCGGGGGGGACGGAGACCCAGTACTTC	CASSLAPGGTETQYF
-	TRBV28	-	TRBJ1-2	TGTGCCAGCAGTGGTAGCTATGGCTACAACTTC	CASSGSYGYNF
-	TRBV6-2/TRBV6-3	-	TRBJ2-2	TGTGCCAGCAGCACCGACGGGCCCACCGGGGAGCTGTTTTTT	CASSTDGPTGELFF
-	TRBV9	-	TRBJ1-5	TGTGCCAGCAGCCAATTTCCCAGGGATCAGCCCCAGCATTTT	CASSQFPRDQPQHF
-	TRBV30	-	TRBJ2-7	TGTGCCTGGAGTTTGCCCGGGCTTACCTACGAGCAGTACTTC	CAWSLPGLTYEQYF
-	TRBV5-1	-	TRBJ2-4	TGCGCCAGCAGCACGGACAATTCCTACGAGCGGTACTTC	CASSTDNSYERYF
-	TRBV28	TRBD2	TRBJ2-5	TGTGCCAGCAGTGGGGGGGGTTCCAGTGAGACCCAGTACTTC	CASSGGGSSETQYF
few	TRBV20-1	-	TRBJ2-5	TGCAGTGCTAGAAGGGTTGGGGTTTGGCAAGAGACCCAGTACTTC	CSARRVGVWQETQYF
few	TRBV6-5	-	TRBJ2-7	TGTGCCTCCTATGGCCGGTACGAGCAGTACTTC	CASYGRYEQYF
few	TRBV7-9	TRBD1	TRBJ2-1	TGTGCCAGCAGCTCGGGGAACAGGGGGTTCACGGATGAGCAGTTCTTC	CASSSGNRGFTDEQFF
-	TRBV9	-	TRBJ1-2	TGTGCCAGCAGCGTAGGAGGTAGGGCAGGGTATACGGGCTACACCTTC	CASSVGGRAGYTGYTF